The rows below give T cell receptor beta chains drawn from one sample of a study of blood T cell repertoires in COVID-19. TCRdb's copy holds only in-frame clones and misses some; the assay was immunoSEQ multiplex PCR. The table includes 95,000 to 150,000 clones, 87% detected once. Sequences were obtained from peripheral blood. These receptors all come from an older woman with acute or convalescent COVID-19. Both conserved end residues are part of each CDR3. Fields, in order: J gene, V gene, D gene, clone size, CDR3 DNA, CDR3 protein. A D gene is named only where the DNA matches it firmly. The size field is filled for only some rows; it gives once, few, many or a size class.

>TRBJ1-2|TRBV30|-|-
TGTGCCTGGATTACAGGGTATCGCGGCTACACCTTC
CAWITGYRGYTF
>TRBJ2-2|TRBV5-1|-|-
TGCGCCAGCAGCTTGCCGAGAGCGAACACCGGGGAGCTGTTTTTT
CASSLPRANTGELFF
>TRBJ2-6|TRBV13|TRBD2|-
TGTGCCAGCACCACTCGAGCGGGGCGGGTAAGCTCTGGGGCCAACGTCCTGACTTTC
CASTTRAGRVSSGANVLTF
>TRBJ1-3|TRBV5-1|-|once
TGCGCCAGCAGCCCGGAGGCTGGCTCTGGAAACACCATATATTTT
CASSPEAGSGNTIYF
>TRBJ1-1|TRBV3-1/TRBV3-2|TRBD1|-
TGTGCCAGCAGCTCGGGACAGGGCCTTATGAACACTGAAGCTTTCTTT
CASSSGQGLMNTEAFF
>TRBJ1-4|TRBV5-1|-|-
TGCGCCAGCAGCCCGGCCCTGGGCCCTAATGAAAAACTGTTTTTT
CASSPALGPNEKLFF
>TRBJ2-5|TRBV11-2|TRBD2|-
TGTGCCAGCAGCTTAGTACTAGCGGGAGAGACCCAGTACTTC
CASSLVLAGETQYF
>TRBJ2-1|TRBV19|TRBD1|-
TGTGCCAGTAGTATAGATGGGACAGGGGCCTCTGGCCCCTACAATGAGCAGTTCTTC
CASSIDGTGASGPYNEQFF
>TRBJ1-6|TRBV6-6|-|-
TGTGCCAGCAGCCGATCCCAACCCCGACGGGACTATAATTCACCCCTCCACTTT
CASSRSQPRRDYNSPLHF
>TRBJ2-3|TRBV19|-|-
TGTGCCAGTAGTATAAATCTAGTAGCAGATACGCAGTATTTT
CASSINLVADTQYF
>TRBJ1-1|TRBV27|-|-
TGTGCCAGCAGTTTAGGGGGGGGAGTGGTCACTGAAGCTTTCTTT
CASSLGGGVVTEAFF
>TRBJ1-2|TRBV6-1|TRBD1|-
TGTGCCAGCAGTGAGCGGACAGGGGATGGCTACACCTTC
CASSERTGDGYTF
>TRBJ1-5|TRBV2|-|few
TGTGCCAGCAAAAGAGAACAGGGCGCTCAGCCCCAGCATTTT
CASKREQGAQPQHF
>TRBJ1-4|TRBV2|-|-
TGTGCCAGCAGTGAATTGTCAATTAATGAAAAACTGTTTTTT
CASSELSINEKLFF
>TRBJ1-2|TRBV20-1|-|-
TGCAGTGCAATAACAAACTATGGCTACACCTTC
CSAITNYGYTF
>TRBJ1-6|TRBV27|TRBD1|-
TGTGCCAGCAGTGCCCTAACCTCTCCGGGACAGGGGGCCCATAATTCACCCCTCCACTTT
CASSALTSPGQGAHNSPLHF
>TRBJ1-1|TRBV6-5|TRBD1|-
TGTGCCAGCCGATGGACAGGGGAAACTGAAGCTTTCTTT
CASRWTGETEAFF
>TRBJ2-7|TRBV2|-|-
TGTGCCAGCAGTAGACTCGCCTACGAGCAGTACTTC
CASSRLAYEQYF
>TRBJ1-5|TRBV27|TRBD1|-
TGTGCCAGCAGTTTAACGTCAGGGGGCGATTACAATCAGCCCCAGCATTTT
CASSLTSGGDYNQPQHF
>TRBJ1-1|TRBV7-9|-|-
TGTGCCAGCAGCCTATACGTCGAAGCTTTCTTT
CASSLYVEAFF
>TRBJ2-7|TRBV11-2|-|-
TGTGCCAGCAGCTTAGTCCTCGAGCAGTACTTC
CASSLVLEQYF
>TRBJ1-6|TRBV5-1|-|-
TGCGCCAGCAGCTTGGAGGGGGGGAATTCACCCCTCCACTTT
CASSLEGGNSPLHF
>TRBJ1-2|TRBV12-5|TRBD1|-
TGTGCTAGTGGTTTGGTGGTGTTCGACAGGGGTAACTATGGCTACACCTTC
CASGLVVFDRGNYGYTF
>TRBJ1-6|TRBV3-1/TRBV3-2|TRBD1|-
TGTGCCAGCAGCCGACAGGGGATCCGCGATTCACCCCTCCACTTT
CASSRQGIRDSPLHF
>TRBJ2-7|TRBV7-9|TRBD1|-
TGTGCCAGCAGCCCCCGGACAGGGGTCAGAGAGCAGTACTTC
CASSPRTGVREQYF
>TRBJ1-6|TRBV9|-|-
TGTGCCAGCAGCGTAGGACCTGGGGGGGAATCACCCCTCCACTTT
CASSVGPGGESPLHF
>TRBJ2-2|TRBV2|TRBD2|-
TGTGCCAGCAGGCTCCTAGCGGGGGTTCCCGGGGAGCTGTTTTTT
CASRLLAGVPGELFF
>TRBJ1-1|TRBV2|-|once
TGTGCCAGCAAAGGACAGATGAACACTGAAGCTTTCTTT
CASKGQMNTEAFF
>TRBJ2-2|TRBV11-2|TRBD2|-
TGTGCCAGCAGCCGCAAACTAGCGGGGGGGAACACCGGGGAGCTGTTTTTT
CASSRKLAGGNTGELFF
>TRBJ1-5|TRBV7-9|-|-
TGTGCCAGCAGCTTTCGGGACAATCAGCCCCAGCATTTT
CASSFRDNQPQHF
>TRBJ2-1|TRBV19|TRBD1|-
TGTGCCAGTAGTGTAGACAGGGGCAATGAGCAGTTCTTC
CASSVDRGNEQFF
>TRBJ2-5|TRBV30|-|-
TGTGCCCTGAAGACTTTCCGGGGGACCCAGTACTTC
CALKTFRGTQYF
>TRBJ1-6|TRBV6-6|TRBD1|-
TGTGCCAGCAGCGATCCTTCGGACAGGGTTTCTACCGGTTTTAATTCACCCCTCCACTTT
CASSDPSDRVSTGFNSPLHF
>TRBJ1-1|TRBV19|-|-
TGTGCCAGTAGTACGAAGGGGCTCGGCACTGAAGCTTTCTTT
CASSTKGLGTEAFF
>TRBJ2-3|TRBV7-3|-|once
TGTGCCAGCAGCTTAAGGGGGGGCATGTTAGATACGCAGTATTTT
CASSLRGGMLDTQYF
>TRBJ2-5|TRBV29-1|TRBD2|few
TGCAGCGTTGAAAGGGAAGCGGGAGGTGAGACCCAGTACTTC
CSVEREAGGETQYF
>TRBJ2-1|TRBV4-1|-|-
TGCGCCAGCAGCCAACGAGGGACACCTAGCTCCTACAATGAGCAGTTCTTC
CASSQRGTPSSYNEQFF